This TCR beta chain was found in a study of cytotoxic CD8 clonotypes in ibrutinib-treated CLL (dated by TCRdb to the early 2020s). For the wider study: The cohort included roughly 15 treatment-naive and roughly ten relapsed/refractory patients; some 18 were IGHV unmutated. The response samples were drawn at a median of approximately 12 months into treatment, with a range of roughly 6 to 40 months. Longitudinal samples were available for about 30% of the roughly 90 trial participants. Partial responses were observed in around 25 patients and complete responses in 2; after a median follow-up of around 68 months, remission was maintained in approximately 14 patients and progression was observed in some twelve. Every sample from remission and from progressive disease was obtained while the patients were still on ibrutinib. Cryopreserved peripheral blood mononuclear cells were collected before treatment, at response, and at either disease progression or sustained remission. On average, each sample yielded 255,043 productive templates and 85,000 to 95,000 productive rearrangements.

A word on this clone: Its recognized antigen is unknown. Base qualities are not at hand, and no much larger clone is one base apart.

The CDR3 starts with the cysteine, ends with the phenylalanine, and has 14 residues. Only CDR3 DNA is held: 42 bases, read in frame from base 1. V and J are truncated by 8 bases and 3 bases respectively, leaving an intervening sequence of 15 bases. In the germline V gene, CDR1 corresponds to SNHLY and CDR2 to FYNNEI. The goal of deep resolution MiSeq sequencing was a depth between 1 in 1 million and 1 in 200,000 T cells, and coverage averaged 10x per clonotype. The immunoSEQ hsTCRB Kit was used to generate TCR beta libraries. Regarding the original processing steps: Data were analyzed with ImmunoSEQ Data Assistant and ImmunoSEQ Analyzer, with V, D and J genes assigned per IMGT definitions. Clonality was computed as one minus normalized Shannon entropy of productive rearrangement frequencies, ranging from 0 to 1. Public clonotype analysis was restricted to overrepresented clonotypes comprising at least 0.05% of each patient's repertoire. Repertoires from some twelve age-matched healthy donors in immuneACCESS were used as clonality controls. This immuneACCESS table, as held by TCRdb, lists in-frame sequences with V and J called but not all clones. Of the missing ones, under half trace to an unresolved V gene in checked studies; the others have no known cause. Clonal size and the V and J genes are those of that table, whereas D and trimming came from the DNA. The sample yields about 40,000 clones; roughly 70% were counted once. The ten largest clonotypes hold 10% of the sample.

The time point label of this sample denotes: progressive disease on ibrutinib. Around 2 micrograms of genomic DNA were extracted from cryopreserved PBMCs for TCR beta library preparation. High-throughput TCR beta sequencing was performed on longitudinal blood samples from CLL patients receiving ibrutinib monotherapy. Patients were enrolled in a phase 2 open-label single-center ibrutinib monotherapy trial. Overall results and qualifications from the work: Baseline clonality was found to be higher than that of age-matched healthy donors and was strongly correlated with circulating CD8+ T-cell counts. Sustained-remission and progressing patients did not have matched sampling times, and lymph node repertoires were not examined. At ibrutinib response clonality went up, during sustained remission it held steady, and at progression it dropped back toward baseline. Public clonotypes were found to be uncommon and were observed to contract or remain stable during treatment; the increase in clonality was shown to reflect expansion of private clonotypes at ibrutinib response.

The sample consisted of PBMCs, taken at disease progression, from a patient treated with ibrutinib. This clonotype was sampled from a human donor with chronic lymphocytic leukemia. The rearranged segments are TRBV2 and TRBJ2-3, with no confident D gene call. The CDR3 corresponds to CASVTRWGTDTQYF. Read as DNA, the sequence is TGTGCCAGCGTCACCAGATGGGGTACAGATACGCAGTATTTT.